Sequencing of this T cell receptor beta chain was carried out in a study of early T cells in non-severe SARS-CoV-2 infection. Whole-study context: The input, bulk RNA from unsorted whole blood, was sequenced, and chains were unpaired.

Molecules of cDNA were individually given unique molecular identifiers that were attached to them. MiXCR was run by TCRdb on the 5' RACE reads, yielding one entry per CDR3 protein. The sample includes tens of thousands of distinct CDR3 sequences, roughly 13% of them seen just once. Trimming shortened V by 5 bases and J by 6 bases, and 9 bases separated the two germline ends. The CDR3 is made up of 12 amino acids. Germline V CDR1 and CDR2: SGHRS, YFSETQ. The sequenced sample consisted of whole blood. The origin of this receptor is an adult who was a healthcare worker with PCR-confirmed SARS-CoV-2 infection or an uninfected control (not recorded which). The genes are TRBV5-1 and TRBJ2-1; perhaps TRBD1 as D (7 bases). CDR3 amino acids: CASRRDSNEQFF. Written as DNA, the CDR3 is TGCGCCAGCAGGCGGGACAGCAATGAGCAGTTCTTC.